In its sample, the clone carrying this TCR beta chain was seen a few times. The target antigen is unknown. Investigators amplified TCR beta CDR3 regions from RNA transcripts. RT-PCR with HTBI primers came first, then second-round multiplex PCR. TCRdb re-analysed the multiplex PCR reads in MiXCR, keeping a single row per CDR3 protein. The table lists roughly 700,000 distinct CDR3 sequences, 35% to 50% of them singletons. The data originate from a study of Graves' ophthalmopathy and Graves' hyperthyroidism. From germline, CDR1 is LNHDA and CDR2 SQIVND (reference sequence). The CDR3 contains 14 residues. The junction had 11 bases not matched to a gene; V was cut back by 5 bases and J by 8 bases. Study-level points and caveats: Blood also held most thyroid clonotypes expanded above 0.001 frequency. From stable hyperthyroidism, ophthalmopathy was separated by a 13-signature model with about 88% sensitivity and 75% to 82% specificity.

This chain connects TRBV19 to TRBJ1-1, with 7 positions matching TRBD1. The TCR was taken from an adult man with Graves' ophthalmopathy. The source material was peripheral blood. This CDR3 is CASSRSGQETEAFF. The CDR3 nucleotides are TGTGCCAGTAGTCGATCAGGACAGGAGACAGAAGCTTTCTTT.